Included here is one T cell receptor (beta chain) sequence, with context. Living in roughly 25 US areas, the participants were between about 18 and 100 years of age. This sample stems from a study of blood T cell repertoires in COVID-19. Using immunoSEQ multiplex PCR, the repertoire was profiled, and TCRdb retains in-frame clones only, with some absent. The repertoire holds 200,000 to 250,000 clones, with roughly 84% as singletons. Sequencing was done on a sample of PBMCs or T cells enriched from blood (not recorded which). This TCR was recovered from a woman between 40 and 50 years old who had recovered from COVID-19.

This chain's CDR3 is CASSLRTGAHLGTGELFF. In DNA, the CDR3 is TGTGCCAGCAGCTTACGGACAGGGGCCCACCTAGGAACCGGGGAGCTGTTTTTT. This chain connects TRBV7-2 to TRBJ2-2; 9 bases are a match to TRBD1. The CDR3 loop spans 18 amino acids. The V gene's germline CDR1 is SGHTA and CDR2 FQGNSA. The trim removed 2 bases at V and 5 bases at J, leaving 12 bases unmatched.